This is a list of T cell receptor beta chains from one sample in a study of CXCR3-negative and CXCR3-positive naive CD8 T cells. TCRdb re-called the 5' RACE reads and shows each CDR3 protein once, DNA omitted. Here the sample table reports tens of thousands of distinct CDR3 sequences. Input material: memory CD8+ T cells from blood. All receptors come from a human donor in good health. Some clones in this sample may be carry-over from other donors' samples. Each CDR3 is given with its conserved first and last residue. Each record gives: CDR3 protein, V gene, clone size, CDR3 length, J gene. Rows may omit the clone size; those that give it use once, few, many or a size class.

CDR3aa: CASSPPDRKKYEQYF
v_gene: TRBV7-9
abundance: NA
len: 15
j_gene: TRBJ2-7

CDR3aa: CASSSVDRVETYNEQFF
v_gene: TRBV28
abundance: NA
len: 17
j_gene: TRBJ2-1

CDR3aa: CATSREIVTSGAPETQYF
v_gene: TRBV15
abundance: NA
len: 18
j_gene: TRBJ2-5

CDR3aa: CASSVSGANSYEQYF
v_gene: TRBV9
abundance: NA
len: 15
j_gene: TRBJ2-7

CDR3aa: CASSPRDTPNEKLFF
v_gene: TRBV28
abundance: NA
len: 15
j_gene: TRBJ1-4

CDR3aa: CASSQIRLAGSPLHF
v_gene: TRBV4-1
abundance: NA
len: 15
j_gene: TRBJ1-6

CDR3aa: CASSARPDQETQYF
v_gene: TRBV9
abundance: NA
len: 14
j_gene: TRBJ2-5

CDR3aa: CASSLLAINTGELFF
v_gene: TRBV7-2
abundance: NA
len: 15
j_gene: TRBJ2-2

CDR3aa: CSVDRQGNIYEQYF
v_gene: TRBV29-1
abundance: NA
len: 14
j_gene: TRBJ2-7

CDR3aa: CASGGTSGEVPSYNEQFF
v_gene: TRBV7-9
abundance: NA
len: 18
j_gene: TRBJ2-1

CDR3aa: CASSQDRASGTSYEQYF
v_gene: TRBV4-1
abundance: NA
len: 17
j_gene: TRBJ2-7

CDR3aa: CASTFLAGVADTQYF
v_gene: TRBV5-5
abundance: NA
len: 15
j_gene: TRBJ2-3

CDR3aa: CASSGGTGFYEKLFF
v_gene: TRBV7-9
abundance: NA
len: 15
j_gene: TRBJ1-4

CDR3aa: CSVLWDRGPYGYTF
v_gene: TRBV29-1
abundance: NA
len: 14
j_gene: TRBJ1-2

CDR3aa: CASSKLVRLRTGELFF
v_gene: TRBV21-1
abundance: NA
len: 16
j_gene: TRBJ2-2

CDR3aa: CASSLGQGDYEQYF
v_gene: TRBV7-9
abundance: NA
len: 14
j_gene: TRBJ2-7

CDR3aa: CASSLEVYEQYF
v_gene: TRBV28
abundance: NA
len: 12
j_gene: TRBJ2-7

CDR3aa: CASPGGLNTEAFF
v_gene: TRBV6-4
abundance: NA
len: 13
j_gene: TRBJ1-1

CDR3aa: CSARVLWRGRETQYF
v_gene: TRBV20-1
abundance: NA
len: 15
j_gene: TRBJ2-5

CDR3aa: CASSQEVNYNEQFF
v_gene: TRBV4-2
abundance: NA
len: 14
j_gene: TRBJ2-1

CDR3aa: CASIPGGPSYEQYF
v_gene: TRBV7-2
abundance: NA
len: 14
j_gene: TRBJ2-7

CDR3aa: CASSSNRGDTGELFF
v_gene: TRBV5-1
abundance: NA
len: 15
j_gene: TRBJ2-2

CDR3aa: CASSLAAGDIISYEQYF
v_gene: TRBV5-1
abundance: NA
len: 17
j_gene: TRBJ2-7

CDR3aa: CASSSSLEQGLWTEAFF
v_gene: TRBV28
abundance: NA
len: 17
j_gene: TRBJ1-1

CDR3aa: CSVVVADPTNEKLFF
v_gene: TRBV29-1
abundance: NA
len: 15
j_gene: TRBJ1-4

CDR3aa: CASSSHPADTQYF
v_gene: TRBV19
abundance: NA
len: 13
j_gene: TRBJ2-3

CDR3aa: CASGQGGTGELFF
v_gene: TRBV7-6
abundance: NA
len: 13
j_gene: TRBJ2-2

CDR3aa: CASSTADSYEQYF
v_gene: TRBV27
abundance: NA
len: 13
j_gene: TRBJ2-7

CDR3aa: CASSYSTGPPYNEQFF
v_gene: TRBV6-5
abundance: NA
len: 16
j_gene: TRBJ2-1

CDR3aa: CASGLPRTLGNEQYF
v_gene: TRBV12-5
abundance: NA
len: 15
j_gene: TRBJ2-7

CDR3aa: CSARPQEISYNEQFF
v_gene: TRBV20-1
abundance: NA
len: 15
j_gene: TRBJ2-1

CDR3aa: CASSQAFSYEQYF
v_gene: TRBV27
abundance: NA
len: 13
j_gene: TRBJ2-7

CDR3aa: CASSLTGLNTEAFF
v_gene: TRBV27
abundance: NA
len: 14
j_gene: TRBJ1-1

CDR3aa: CASSDASGRSYEQYF
v_gene: TRBV25-1
abundance: NA
len: 15
j_gene: TRBJ2-7

CDR3aa: CASSYLEGGMNTEAFF
v_gene: TRBV28
abundance: NA
len: 16
j_gene: TRBJ1-1

CDR3aa: CATSGTGGAGELFF
v_gene: TRBV24-1
abundance: medium-sized
len: 14
j_gene: TRBJ2-2

CDR3aa: CASSSTPAADEQFF
v_gene: TRBV7-6
abundance: NA
len: 14
j_gene: TRBJ2-1

CDR3aa: CASQVAGGRNEQFF
v_gene: TRBV12-3/TRBV12-4
abundance: NA
len: 14
j_gene: TRBJ2-1

CDR3aa: CASSQDPAGGFYEQFF
v_gene: TRBV4-3
abundance: NA
len: 16
j_gene: TRBJ2-1

CDR3aa: CASSEEGRKSDNEQFF
v_gene: TRBV2
abundance: NA
len: 16
j_gene: TRBJ2-1

CDR3aa: CSVLGDYEQYF
v_gene: TRBV29-1
abundance: NA
len: 11
j_gene: TRBJ2-7

CDR3aa: CSPELPPGLADAYNEQFF
v_gene: TRBV29-1
abundance: NA
len: 18
j_gene: TRBJ2-1

CDR3aa: CASSALSGGTSGYNEQFF
v_gene: TRBV6-4
abundance: NA
len: 18
j_gene: TRBJ2-1

CDR3aa: CASRGAGTDFYEQYF
v_gene: TRBV12-3/TRBV12-4
abundance: NA
len: 15
j_gene: TRBJ2-7

CDR3aa: CASSEIWGESTDTQYF
v_gene: TRBV25-1
abundance: NA
len: 16
j_gene: TRBJ2-3

CDR3aa: CASSLNSYELYF
v_gene: TRBV7-2
abundance: NA
len: 12
j_gene: TRBJ2-7

CDR3aa: CASSHRDGPYEQYF
v_gene: TRBV7-9
abundance: NA
len: 14
j_gene: TRBJ2-7

CDR3aa: CASSEYILGTGGRYGYTF
v_gene: TRBV25-1
abundance: NA
len: 18
j_gene: TRBJ1-2

CDR3aa: CASSPSGGGSYNEQFF
v_gene: TRBV4-3
abundance: NA
len: 16
j_gene: TRBJ2-1

CDR3aa: CASSFRQRGATYEQYF
v_gene: TRBV7-8
abundance: NA
len: 16
j_gene: TRBJ2-7

CDR3aa: CASNLGGTNTEAFF
v_gene: TRBV9
abundance: NA
len: 14
j_gene: TRBJ1-1

CDR3aa: CASNIPGETQYF
v_gene: TRBV6-5
abundance: NA
len: 12
j_gene: TRBJ2-5

CDR3aa: CSASPRVWENTEAFF
v_gene: TRBV20-1
abundance: NA
len: 15
j_gene: TRBJ1-1

CDR3aa: CASSQAVPGGSGSPLHF
v_gene: TRBV4-3
abundance: NA
len: 17
j_gene: TRBJ1-6

CDR3aa: CASSLDINTGELFF
v_gene: TRBV5-1
abundance: NA
len: 14
j_gene: TRBJ2-2

CDR3aa: CAWIVGLTNTEAFF
v_gene: TRBV30
abundance: medium-sized
len: 14
j_gene: TRBJ1-1

CDR3aa: CASSQGGRGEYEQYF
v_gene: TRBV3-1
abundance: NA
len: 15
j_gene: TRBJ2-7

CDR3aa: CASSFWGGGIDTQYF
v_gene: TRBV12-3/TRBV12-4
abundance: NA
len: 15
j_gene: TRBJ2-3